This is a list of T cell receptor beta chains from one sample in a study of graft-versus-host responses after intestinal transplantation. These receptors' antigens are unknown. Using immunoSEQ multiplex PCR, the repertoire was profiled, and TCRdb retains in-frame clones only, with some absent. The table shows under 85,000 clones, with about 92% occurring only once. Sample: unstimulated CD8+ T cells sorted from spleen or lymph node cells, taken before intestinal transplant. These receptor sequences come from a human donor who received an intestinal transplant. Each CDR3 is given with its conserved first and last residue. D genes are given only for firm matches. The size of a clone is reported for some rows only, either as once, few or many, or as a class for expanded clones.

>TRBD1|.|TRBJ1-4|TRBV10-2
TGCGCCAGCAGTGAGTTGCCAGGGGGACTGTTTTTT
CASSELPGGLFF
>TRBD1|.|TRBJ2-5|TRBV27
TGTGCCAGCAGCCAGGGAGGACAGGGGCCGGAGACCCAGTACTTC
CASSQGGQGPETQYF
>TRBD2|.|TRBJ2-5|TRBV27
TGTGCCAGCAGTTGGGGGGGACTAGGGGAGACCCAGTACTTC
CASSWGGLGETQYF
>TRBD1|few|TRBJ1-6|TRBV6-5
TGTGCCAGCAGAAGACAGGGATTCTATAATTCACCCCTCCACTTT
CASRRQGFYNSPLHF
>TRBD1|.|TRBJ2-2|TRBV10-2
TGCGCCAGCAGGGCGACAGGGACCGGGGAGCTGTTTTTT
CASRATGTGELFF
>.|few|TRBJ1-6|TRBV9
TGTGCCAGCAGCGCCCAAGGGGGGGAGAATTCACCCCTCCACTTT
CASSAQGGENSPLHF
>.|.|TRBJ2-1|TRBV9
TGTGCCAGCAGCACCCGCAGCGACAATGAGCAGTTCTTC
CASSTRSDNEQFF
>TRBD2|.|TRBJ2-7|TRBV7-9
TGTGCCTACGGGGGGGCCTTATACTACGAGCAGTACTTC
CAYGGALYYEQYF
>TRBD1|.|TRBJ1-5|TRBV10-3
TGTGCCATCAGTGCCGGGACAGGGGTTAGTCAGCCCCAGCATTTT
CAISAGTGVSQPQHF
>.|.|TRBJ2-5|TRBV10-2
TGCGCCAGCAGTGACGAGGGCGGGGAGACCCAGTACTTC
CASSDEGGETQYF
>TRBD2|.|TRBJ2-2|TRBV4-1
TGCGCCAGCAGCCACCACGGGACTAGCGGGGGGGCCGACACCGGGGAGCTGTTTTTT
CASSHHGTSGGADTGELFF
>.|once|TRBJ1-6|TRBV2
TGTGCCAGCCCGGGGGGGGCTAATTCACCCCTCCACTTT
CASPGGANSPLHF
>TRBD1|.|TRBJ1-2|TRBV7-9
TGTGCCAGCAGACTAGGGACAGGGGGCGGCTATGGCTACACCTTC
CASRLGTGGGYGYTF
>TRBD2|once|TRBJ2-7|TRBV7-6
TGTGCCAGCAGCGGACTAGAGGGCCTCGAGCAGTACTTC
CASSGLEGLEQYF
>TRBD2|.|TRBJ2-1|TRBV6-5
TGTGCCAGCAGTTACGGAAGCGGGGGGGGAGATGAGCAGTTCTTC
CASSYGSGGGDEQFF
>.|.|TRBJ2-2|TRBV9
TGTGCCAGCAGCCCACAACAGGGGAACACCGGGGAGCTGTTTTTT
CASSPQQGNTGELFF
>TRBD1|once|TRBJ1-5|TRBV5-6
TGTGCCAGCAGCTTGCGGGACAGGGTGGATCAGCCCCAGCATTTT
CASSLRDRVDQPQHF
>TRBD2|.|TRBJ2-7|TRBV2
TGTGCCAGCGGGGTGGCAGACGTCGGGGGGTACGAGCAGTACTTC
CASGVADVGGYEQYF
>.|few|TRBJ2-7|TRBV29-1
TGCAGCGGGCGTAGGGGTTACGAGCAGTACTTC
CSGRRGYEQYF
>TRBD1|.|TRBJ1-2|TRBV11-2
TGTGCCAGCAGCTTGGGCAGGGGGCTGCCTGGCTACACCTTC
CASSLGRGLPGYTF
>TRBD2|.|TRBJ2-1|TRBV4-1
TGCGCCAGCAGCCACCCCACCGGGACTAGCTTCGACAATGAGCAGTTCTTC
CASSHPTGTSFDNEQFF
>TRBD1|.|TRBJ1-1|TRBV7-6
TGTGCCAGCAGCTTACGGGCAGGGGGAAGGGCAGCTTTCTTT
CASSLRAGGRAAFF
>.|few|TRBJ1-1|TRBV4-1
TGCGCCAGCAGCGCACAGGGTTCTGACGGGAACACTGAAGCTTTCTTT
CASSAQGSDGNTEAFF
>TRBD2|.|TRBJ2-5|TRBV13
TGTGCCAGCAGCACGGGCGGGCGGGAGCAGTACTTC
CASSTGGREQYF
>.|.|TRBJ2-1|TRBV5-8
TGTGCCAGCAGCTTGGCCCCTGGCCCCTACAATGAGCAGTTCTTC
CASSLAPGPYNEQFF
>.|.|TRBJ2-3|TRBV9
TGTGCCAGCAGCGTAGGTGGCAGGCACACAGATACGCAGTATTTT
CASSVGGRHTDTQYF
>TRBD2|.|TRBJ2-7|TRBV10-3
TGTGCCACGAGACCGACTAGCGGGAACTACGAGCAGTACTTC
CATRPTSGNYEQYF
>.|.|TRBJ1-1|TRBV19
TGTGCCAGTATTCAGGGGCTAGGCACTGAAGCTTTCTTT
CASIQGLGTEAFF
>.|few|TRBJ1-1|TRBV11-2
TGTGCCAGCAGCTTAGGGCTTGAAGCTTTCTTT
CASSLGLEAFF
>.|.|TRBJ1-5|TRBV5-1
TGCGCCAGCAGCTGGCGGGACCTTTCTAATCAGCCCCAGCATTTT
CASSWRDLSNQPQHF
>.|.|TRBJ2-2|TRBV7-8
TGTGCCACACAAGAAAACACCGGGGAGCTGTTTTTT
CATQENTGELFF
>.|.|TRBJ1-5|TRBV6-5
TGTGCCAGCAGTTACGGGGCCCCCTGGCAGGGTCAGCCCCAGCATTTT
CASSYGAPWQGQPQHF
>TRBD1|.|TRBJ2-7|TRBV7-3
TGTGCCAGCAGCTCCGACAGGGGTCGATACGAGCAGTACTTC
CASSSDRGRYEQYF
>TRBD1|.|TRBJ2-3|TRBV6-6
TGTGCCAGCAGTCAACAGGGGCCCTGGGACACAGATACGCAGTATTTT
CASSQQGPWDTDTQYF
>TRBD2|few|TRBJ2-1|TRBV9
TGTGCCAGCAGCGAAACTAGCGGGGGGGCCTATGAGCAGTTCTTC
CASSETSGGAYEQFF
>.|.|TRBJ1-1|TRBV20-1
TGCAGTGCTAACCGGGACACTGAAGCTTTCTTT
CSANRDTEAFF
>TRBD1|.|TRBJ1-4|TRBV2
TGTGCCAGCAGCCGAGACTTTGAAGGGGGCTCGACTAATGAAAAACTGTTTTTT
CASSRDFEGGSTNEKLFF
>TRBD1|.|TRBJ1-2|TRBV4-1
TGCGCCAGCAGCCAAGTAGGGTTGGGACAGGGGGGCTACACCTTC
CASSQVGLGQGGYTF
>TRBD2|.|TRBJ2-7|TRBV4-1
TGCGCCAGCAGCCAAGAGCTATCCGGGACTAGTCTCGTCTACGAGCAGTACTTC
CASSQELSGTSLVYEQYF
>.|.|TRBJ2-7|TRBV14
TGTGCCAGCAGCCATGGATGGGCTGCGTACGAGCAGTACTTC
CASSHGWAAYEQYF
>.|.|TRBJ2-6|TRBV6-5
TGTGCCAGCGGTCAGGTGTACGGGGCCAACGTCCTGACTTTC
CASGQVYGANVLTF
>.|.|TRBJ2-3|TRBV9
TGTGCCAGCAGCCCTCAAGGTGGGGGGGGTGGGGGCCCAGATACGCAGTATTTT
CASSPQGGGGGGPDTQYF
>TRBD1|.|TRBJ1-5|TRBV6-6
TGTGCCAGCAGTTCCAGGGGGCTCGGAGCGGATCAGCCCCAGCATTTT
CASSSRGLGADQPQHF
>TRBD1|.|TRBJ1-1|TRBV2
TGTGCCAGCAGCCCGGGACAGCCAAACACTGAAGCTTTCTTT
CASSPGQPNTEAFF
>.|.|TRBJ1-1|TRBV29-1
TGCAGCGTTGAAGGTGAGGGTACTGAAGCTTTCTTT
CSVEGEGTEAFF
>TRBD1|.|TRBJ2-1|TRBV9
TGTGCCAGCAGCGCCACAGGGGAGCCGCTTGCCCATGAGCAGTTCTTC
CASSATGEPLAHEQFF